Below, one T cell receptor (beta chain) is given with its context. Its antigen is undetermined. With 0 bases clipped from V and 7 bases from J, the junction kept 4 bases outside the gene matches. There are 15 residues in the CDR3. Germline lookup yields CDR1 LGHDT and CDR2 YNNKEL (reference sequence). TCRdb called the 5' RACE reads again in MiXCR, with one record for every CDR3 protein. The table lists just under 550,000 distinct CDR3 sequences, roughly 15% of them singletons. The source of the sample is a study of identical twins. Study observations and caveats: For cord blood, abundant beta clonotypes had fewer insertions, unlike memory repertoires, which showed none.

The same sample was also used in a study of yellow fever vaccine responses in identical twins.

The material sequenced was CD4+ T cells sorted from blood. V usage is TRBV3-1 and J usage is TRBJ1-5; 9 nucleotides line up with TRBD1. The source of this sequence is a woman under 30 in good health. CDR3 nucleotide sequence: TGTGCCAGCAGCCAAGATGGGACAGGGCAACAGCCCCAGCATTTT. It translates to CASSQDGTGQQPQHF.